One sample yielded the 32 T cell receptor beta chains listed below, sequenced in a study of shared clonotypes between healthy human individuals. The naive CD8 population came from CD45RO-negative cells selected for CCR7, without terminally differentiated effector memory CD45RA+ cells. Assay: immunoSEQ multiplex PCR; the TCRdb copy retains only in-frame clones and omits some. The table lists around 2,000,000 clones, 90% to 95% of them singletons, with around 1.7% in the top ten. Sequencing used naive CD8+ T cells from PBMCs. The receptor set was obtained from a man younger than 30 in good health. Some clones in this sample may be carry-over from other donors' samples.

The chain links TRBV2 to TRBJ2-7, with TRBD1 matching 8 bases. Trimming removed 6 bases from V and 1 base from J; junction bases left unmatched: 2. Germline loops: CDR1 SNHLY, CDR2 FYNNEI. The CDR3 length is 13 residues. The CDR3 DNA reads as TGTGCCAGCAGCCGGGACAGGTCCTACGAGCAGTACTTC. Translated: CASSRDRSYEQYF. Combining the CDR3 with reference TRBV2 and TRBJ2-7 gives the whole variable domain EPEVTQTPSHQVTQMGQEVILRCVPISNHLYFYWYRQILGQKVEFLVSFYNNEISEKSEIFDDQFSVERPDGSNFTLKIRSTKLEDSAMYFCASSRDRSYEQYFGPGTRLTVT.

V usage is TRBV5-6 and J usage is TRBJ2-7, with TRBD1 matching 9 bases. CDR1 is SGHDT and CDR2 is YYEEEE in the germline V gene. J lost 2 bases, V lost 1 base, and 1 base had no gene match. This CDR3 has 14 residues. DNA for the CDR3: TGTGCCAGCAGCTTGACAGGGGGCGCCTACGAGCAGTACTTC. It is translated as CASSLTGGAYEQYF.

This chain uses TRBV28 with TRBJ2-1; D gene uncertain. Deletions cut 6 bases from V and 5 bases from J, with 11 bases between. CDR1 MDHEN and CDR2 SYDVKM come from the germline V gene. There are 13 residues in the CDR3. CDR3 sequence (DNA): TGTGCCAGCAGACCAATTATACACAATGAGCAGTTCTTC. Amino acid sequence: CASRPIIHNEQFF.

The V gene is TRBV6-1, the J gene TRBJ2-1; 7 bases match TRBD1. The germline V gene encodes CDR1 MNHNS and CDR2 SASEGT. The CDR3 contains 14 residues. J gave up 4 bases and V 6 bases, and 6 bases lay outside the gene matches. CDR3 sequence: CASSGDRSYNEQFF. CDR3 nucleotides: TGTGCCAGCAGCGGGGACAGATCATACAATGAGCAGTTCTTC.

The chain joins TRBV28 to TRBJ2-5; no clear D. Germline CDR1 is MDHEN and CDR2 is SYDVKM. The CDR3 has 16 amino acids. V was shortened by 5 bases and J by 0 bases, with 16 bases between the two germline ends. CDR3 in DNA: TGTGCCAGCAGTACCCCCGAGGCAGCGTACCAAGAGACCCAGTACTTC. This codes for CASSTPEAAYQETQYF.

V gene TRBV27 combines with J gene TRBJ2-1; 7 bases fit TRBD1. Germline CDR1 and CDR2: MNHEY and SMNVEV (reference sequence). J gave up 4 bases and V 4 bases, and 4 bases lay outside the gene matches. The CDR3 contains 14 residues. CDR3 in amino acids: CASSSTGPYNEQFF. CDR3 DNA sequence: TGTGCCAGCAGTTCGACAGGGCCTTACAATGAGCAGTTCTTC.

The V gene is TRBV9, the J gene TRBJ1-2; the D gene is possibly TRBD1 (6 bases). Germline values: CDR1 SGDLS, CDR2 YYNGEE. V was trimmed by 3 bases and J by 7 bases, leaving 10 bases between them. The CDR3 has 12 residues. CDR3 amino acids: CASSALGGGYTF. CDR3 nucleotides: TGTGCCAGCAGCGCACTAGGGGGTGGCTACACCTTC. The variable domain in full, with the rest retrieved from reference TRBV9 and TRBJ1-2, is DSGVTQTPKHLITATGQRVTLRCSPRSGDLSVYWYQQSLDQGLQFLIQYYNGEERAKGNILERFSAQQFPDLHSELNLSSLELGDSALYFCASSALGGGYTFGSGTRLTVV.

J is TRBJ2-5 and V is TRBV7-9; no definite D call. The J call may not be correct, given that the DNA end is closer to TRBJ2-7. The CDR3 sequence is 15 residues long. Germline values: CDR1 SEHNR, CDR2 FQNEAQ (reference sequence). DNA for the CDR3: TGTGCCAGCAGCTCAAGGTCCCCTTTGCCCTACGAGCAGTACTTC. This encodes CASSSRSPLPYEQYF.

The rearrangement links TRBV29-1 to TRBJ2-7; D might be TRBD1 (5 bases). V was cut by 4 bases and J by 7 bases, with 14 bases left in between. The CDR3 runs to 12 residues. Germline values: CDR1 SQVTM, CDR2 ANQGSEA. CDR3 in amino acids: CSVATGLWEQYF. CDR3 nucleotide sequence: TGCAGCGTTGCCACAGGTTTATGGGAGCAGTACTTC.

Here the CDR3 DNA reads TGTGCCAGCAGCTGGGAGGACAGGCTGGACACTGAAGCTTTCTTT. Translating gives CASSWEDRLDTEAFF. The chain recombines TRBV7-9 with TRBJ1-1; TRBD1 aligns across 7 bases. CDR3 length equals 15 residues. Germline assignment: CDR1 SEHNR and CDR2 FQNEAQ (reference sequence). V shed 4 bases and J 3 bases; nucleotides not matched to a gene: 8.

The rearrangement uses TRBV15 and TRBJ1-5; D might be TRBD1 (5 bases). The CDR3 is made up of 16 amino acids. V shed 1 base and J shed 1 base, with 11 bases lying between them. Germline V gives CDR1 LNHNV, CDR2 YYDKDF (reference sequence). Here the CDR3 reads CATSRGFQGSNQPQHF. The CDR3 DNA reads as TGTGCCACCAGCAGAGGTTTCCAGGGAAGCAATCAGCCCCAGCATTTT.

The chain recombines TRBV9 with TRBJ2-6; tentatively, D is TRBD2 (5 bases). This CDR3 is 13 amino acids long. CDR1 is SGDLS, CDR2 YYNGEE, per germline. V was clipped by 0 bases and J by 12 bases, with 10 bases between them. In DNA form, the CDR3 reads TGTGCCAGCAGCGTAGGGGGAGTATCCGTCCTGACTTTC. Its translation: CASSVGGVSVLTF. Drawing the rest from reference TRBV9 and TRBJ2-6, the complete variable domain is DSGVTQTPKHLITATGQRVTLRCSPRSGDLSVYWYQQSLDQGLQFLIQYYNGEERAKGNILERFSAQQFPDLHSELNLSSLELGDSALYFCASSVGGVSVLTFGAGSRLTVL.

Details on this clone: Other DNA sequences in the sample encode the same CDR3. The chain uses TRBV27 and TRBJ1-2; D possibly corresponds to TRBD1 (5 bases). The CDR3 covers 12 residues. Germline V gives CDR1 MNHEY, CDR2 SMNVEV (reference sequence). V was pared by 5 bases and J by 8 bases, with 12 bases between. The DNA for the CDR3 is TGTGCCAGCAGTACCCCAGGGTACGGCTACACCTTC. It yields the protein CASSTPGYGYTF.

The gene calls are TRBV7-9 and TRBJ2-3, with 10 positions matching TRBD2. The germline gives CDR1 SEHNR, CDR2 FQNEAQ (reference sequence). V shed 1 base and J 3 bases; nucleotides not matched to a gene: 13. This CDR3 is 19 amino acids long. CDR3 bases: TGTGCCAGCAGCTTAGAGAGGTCTAGCGGGAGACTAAAGACAGATACGCAGTATTTT. This gives the protein CASSLERSSGRLKTDTQYF.

V and J are TRBV28 and TRBJ2-7; D is undetermined. V lost 6 bases and J 2 bases, leaving 14 bases between the germline ends. The CDR3 consists of 14 residues. The V gene's germline CDR1 is MDHEN and CDR2 SYDVKM. As DNA, the CDR3 is TGTGCCAGCAGGACCAACCGACGGGCCTACGAGCAGTACTTC. It encodes CASRTNRRAYEQYF. The full variable domain, in which reference TRBV28 and TRBJ2-7 provide the parts outside the CDR3, is DVKVTQSSRYLVKRTGEKVFLECVQDMDHENMFWYRQDPGLGLRLIYFSYDVKMKEKGDIPEGYSVSREKKERFSLILESASTNQTSMYLCASRTNRRAYEQYFGPGTRLTVT.

The chain has TRBV28 and TRBJ2-7; D is uncertain. The germline gives CDR1 MDHEN, CDR2 SYDVKM. This CDR3 comprises 12 residues. V dropped 0 bases and J dropped 2 bases, with 2 bases sitting between them. This CDR3 is CASSLWPYEQYF. The CDR3 DNA sequence: TGTGCCAGCAGTTTATGGCCCTACGAGCAGTACTTC. The variable domain in full, with the rest retrieved from reference TRBV28 and TRBJ2-7, is DVKVTQSSRYLVKRTGEKVFLECVQDMDHENMFWYRQDPGLGLRLIYFSYDVKMKEKGDIPEGYSVSREKKERFSLILESASTNQTSMYLCASSLWPYEQYFGPGTRLTVT.

V gene TRBV4-2 combines with J gene TRBJ1-4, with 7 bases matching TRBD1. The CDR3 is 16 amino acids. The V segment lost 1 base and the J segment 8 bases; nucleotides outside the gene matches: 10. Germline CDR1 is LGHNA and CDR2 is YNFKEQ. CDR3 protein: CASSQGAGTEEEKLFF. In DNA, the CDR3 is TGTGCCAGCAGCCAAGGAGCCGGGACAGAGGAGGAAAAACTGTTTTTT.

The chain links TRBV27 to TRBJ1-3; D is uncertain. Looked up from germline, CDR1 is MNHEY and CDR2 is SMNVEV (reference sequence). V gave up 0 bases and J gave up 6 bases, with 15 bases separating them. The CDR3 loop spans 16 amino acids. The CDR3 DNA sequence: TGTGCCAGCAGTTTATCGGTTGCCGGGCCGGTAAACACCATATATTTT. Amino acid sequence: CASSLSVAGPVNTIYF.

The chain is built from TRBV19 and TRBJ1-1; D may be TRBD1 (5 bases). CDR1 and CDR2 from the germline V gene are LNHDA and SQIVND (reference sequence). CDR3 size: 13 residues. Trimming removed 3 bases at V and 4 bases at J, with 9 bases between. The CDR3 coding sequence is TGTGCCAGTAGTATGGGGCAGTTCACTGAAGCTTTCTTT. Its translation: CASSMGQFTEAFF.

The chain recombines TRBV9 with TRBJ1-2; unclear D gene. Trimming removed 5 bases at V and 3 bases at J, with 14 bases between. Germline V CDR1 and CDR2: SGDLS, YYNGEE. The CDR3 sequence is 14 residues long. CDR3 sequence: CASRGREGDYGYTF. The CDR3 DNA reads TGTGCCAGCAGGGGTCGGGAGGGCGACTATGGCTACACCTTC.

V gene TRBV4-3 combines with J gene TRBJ1-4; 9 nucleotides agree with TRBD1. The CDR3 covers 17 residues. In germline, CDR1 is LGHNA, CDR2 YSLEER. Germline trimming cut 1 base from V and 3 bases from J; bases unmatched to any gene: 6. This CDR3 reads CASSQVGQGRANEKLFF. The CDR3 DNA is TGCGCCAGCAGCCAAGTGGGACAGGGTCGGGCTAATGAAAAACTGTTTTTT.

The rearrangement joins TRBV28 to TRBJ2-7; TRBD1 agrees at 9 bases. The J segment lost 5 bases and the V segment lost 7 bases, leaving 9 bases of the junction unmatched. Germline V CDR1 and CDR2: MDHEN, SYDVKM. CDR3 length: 14 amino acids. The CDR3 sequence: CASKLTGGGDEQYF. The CDR3 nucleotides are TGTGCCAGCAAACTAACAGGGGGCGGCGACGAGCAGTACTTC.

The J gene is TRBJ1-2, the V gene TRBV19; D is uncertain. V lost 2 bases to trimming and J lost 1 base, with 8 bases between them. From germline, CDR1 is LNHDA and CDR2 SQIVND (reference sequence). The CDR3 covers 14 residues. Here the CDR3 reads CASSIREVNYGYTF. CDR3 bases: TGTGCCAGTAGTATAAGAGAAGTTAACTATGGCTACACCTTC.

V gene TRBV10-1 combines with J gene TRBJ2-7; possibly TRBD1 for D (6 bases). V dropped 3 bases and J dropped 3 bases, with 12 bases sitting between them. The germline gives CDR1 WNHNN, CDR2 SYGVQD (reference sequence). The CDR3 is 14 residues long. DNA of the CDR3: TGCGCCAGCAGTGACGACAGGCTTCGCTACGAGCAGTACTTC. This gives the protein CASSDDRLRYEQYF.

The genes are TRBV28 and TRBJ2-7; tentative D call: TRBD1 (6 bases). V was shortened by 2 bases and J by 1 base, with 9 bases between the two germline ends. The V gene's germline CDR1 is MDHEN and CDR2 SYDVKM. The CDR3 is made up of 14 amino acids. In nucleotides, the CDR3 is TGTGCCAGCAGTTTACCAGGGGCGTCCTACGAGCAGTACTTC. Protein: CASSLPGASYEQYF.

The CDR3 region has the DNA TGTGCCAGCAGCTTGGGTAGGGGGACCACTGAAGCTTTCTTT. Its protein product is CASSLGRGTTEAFF. This chain joins TRBV5-6 and TRBJ1-1; D possibly corresponds to TRBD1 (6 bases). Trimming took off 0 bases at V and 4 bases at J, with 10 bases between the two ends. Germline V lookup: CDR1 SGHDT, CDR2 YYEEEE. This CDR3 is 14 amino acids long.

V is TRBV13 and J is TRBJ2-7, with TRBD2 matching over 7 bases. With 0 bases clipped from V and 1 base from J, the junction kept 6 bases outside the gene matches. CDR1 PRHDT and CDR2 FYEKMQ come from the germline V gene (reference sequence). This CDR3 region has 16 residues. The CDR3 loop reads CASSLGAGEGSYEQYF. The CDR3 DNA is TGTGCCAGCAGCTTAGGCGCGGGGGAGGGGTCCTACGAGCAGTACTTC.

The chain is built from TRBV9 and TRBJ2-2; 15 nucleotides line up with TRBD2. V trimming: 4 bases; J trimming: 3 bases; junction bases outside the gene matches: 13. This CDR3 is 20 amino acids long. Germline values: CDR1 SGDLS, CDR2 YYNGEE. The CDR3 DNA follows: TGTGCCAGCAGCCCCCGAGGGGGGACTAGCGGGAGGTTGTACACCGGGGAGCTGTTTTTT. Protein sequence: CASSPRGGTSGRLYTGELFF.

The chain carries TRBV11-2 and TRBJ2-7; 11 nucleotides match TRBD1. The CDR3 sequence is 17 residues long. The V gene's germline CDR1 is SGHAT and CDR2 FQNNGV. J gave up 6 bases and V 4 bases, and 14 bases lay outside the gene matches. CDR3 DNA sequence: TGTGCCAGCAGCTCCCGGACAGGGGGCGCCCCTGATATCGAGCAGTACTTC. Its translation is CASSSRTGGAPDIEQYF.

The V call is TRBV6-5, the J call TRBJ2-1; weak D call: TRBD2 (6 bases). Germline assignment: CDR1 MNHEY and CDR2 SVGAGI. There are 14 residues in the CDR3. Deletions cut 8 bases from V and 0 bases from J, with 11 bases between. The chain's CDR3 is CASRGISSYNEQFF. As DNA, the CDR3 is TGTGCCAGCCGCGGGATTAGCTCCTACAATGAGCAGTTCTTC.

The chain is built from TRBV7-9 and TRBJ2-1; a weak D match, TRBD2 (7 bases). The CDR3 sequence is 16 residues long. The germline V and J ends were trimmed by 4 bases and 5 bases, with 18 bases remaining between them. CDR1 and CDR2 from the germline V gene are SEHNR and FQNEAQ (reference sequence). The CDR3 loop is CASSSIGGGPNNEQFF. The CDR3 coding sequence is TGTGCCAGCAGCTCCATAGGGGGAGGGCCCAACAATGAGCAGTTCTTC.

This sequence joins TRBV7-6 and TRBJ1-1; D ambiguous. CDR3 length: 15 residues. The V gene lost 3 bases and the J gene lost 1 base, with 12 bases spanning the gap. Looked up from germline, CDR1 is SGHVS and CDR2 is FNYEAQ. CDR3 DNA: TGTGCCAGCAGCTTCGGGCCCGGGGAGAACACTGAAGCTTTCTTT. Translation: CASSFGPGENTEAFF.